What follows are 28 T cell receptor beta chains derived from one specimen sequenced in a study of T-cell reconstitution after alpha-beta-depleted transplantation in children. A TCRbeta library incorporating unique molecular identifiers was prepared. TCRdb fed the PCR reads into MiXCR, producing one record per CDR3 protein. This table holds about 300,000 distinct CDR3 sequences, roughly 7.8% found once. These TCRs are of unknown antigen specificity. Study-level points and caveats: T-cell numbers and diversity, one year after transplant, stemmed largely from T cells that were newly produced.

The sample was peripheral blood, taken 360 days after TCRalphabeta/CD19-depleted stem cell transplant. The receptors shown here come from a female patient aged 2-15 years who had a stem cell transplant for Fanconi anemia, so the T cells may come from the graft donor.

This clonotype was counted many times. The J gene is TRBJ2-5, the V gene TRBV7-6; D is perhaps TRBD1 (6 bases). The length of the CDR3 is 13 residues. Germline V gene data show CDR1 as SGHVS and CDR2 as FNYEAQ. V was cut by 3 bases and J by 3 bases, with 8 bases left in between. The CDR3 loop reads CASSFRTEETQYF. Written as DNA, the CDR3 is TGTGCCAGCAGCTTCAGGACAGAAGAGACCCAGTACTTC.

Many counts were recorded for this clonotype. This rearrangement joins TRBV12-3 or TRBV12-4 to TRBJ2-3; 7 bases agree with TRBD1. CDR3 length equals 16 residues. V lost 5 bases, J lost 0 bases, and 8 bases stayed unmatched. CDR3 DNA: TGTGCCAGCAGTCACGGCGACAGGGTTAGCACAGATACGCAGTATTTT. Its protein product is CASSHGDRVSTDTQYF.

The genes are TRBV6-1 and TRBJ1-5; no definite D call. CDR3 length: 13 residues. The germline gives CDR1 MNHNS, CDR2 SASEGT. Trimming left V 6 bases short and J 0 bases short, with 6 bases between. The CDR3 nucleotides read TGTGCCAGCAGGGCCAATAGCAATCAGCCCCAGCATTTT. Translation gives CASRANSNQPQHF.

This clonotype was picked up a small number of times. Here the CDR3 DNA reads TGTGCCAGCAGCGTAGGCAATCCCGCGGAGACCTACGAGCAGTACTTC. The encoded protein is CASSVGNPAETYEQYF. The chain links TRBV9 to TRBJ2-7; no definite D call. Looked up from germline, CDR1 is SGDLS and CDR2 is YYNGEE. The V and J ends lost 0 bases and 2 bases respectively, with 15 bases between them. The CDR3 contains 16 residues.

This clonotype was picked up many times. J is TRBJ2-5 and V is TRBV10-3, with 12 bases matching TRBD2. This CDR3 is 16 amino acids long. J gave up 4 bases and V 5 bases, and 8 bases lay outside the gene matches. The V gene's germline CDR1 is ENHRY and CDR2 SYGVKD. CDR3 in DNA: TGTGCCATCAGTAACCTAGCGGGGGGGCCCAGAGAGACCCAGTACTTC. Protein sequence: CAISNLAGGPRETQYF.

This clonotype was seen many times. The chain carries TRBV7-9 and TRBJ1-1, with D possibly TRBD1 on 5 matching bases. V was shortened by 6 bases and J by 2 bases, with 13 bases between the two germline ends. The CDR3 covers 14 residues. CDR1 and CDR2 from the germline V gene are SEHNR and FQNEAQ (reference sequence). This chain's CDR3 is CASRSGLSNTEAFF. CDR3 nucleotide sequence: TGTGCCAGCAGGTCGGGACTCAGTAACACTGAAGCTTTCTTT.

This clonotype occurred many times. The chain couples TRBV5-6 to TRBJ2-3; 9 nucleotides align to TRBD2. Losses at the gene ends were 2 bases for V and 0 bases for J; bases not matched to a gene: 7. Per the germline V gene, CDR1 is SGHDT and CDR2 is YYEEEE. This CDR3 is 17 amino acids long. The CDR3 DNA reads as TGTGCCAGCAGCTTCTTTGGCGGGAGGGCTAGCACAGATACGCAGTATTTT. Residues: CASSFFGGRASTDTQYF.

Many counts were recorded for this clonotype. The chain is built from TRBV5-1 and TRBJ2-7; TRBD2 agrees at 10 bases. Trimming took 4 bases from V and 2 from J; bases not matched to a gene: 6. Germline V gene sequence: CDR1 SGHRS, CDR2 YFSETQ. The CDR3 extends over 15 amino acids. The CDR3 coding sequence is TGCGCCAGCAGCAGAGGGACTAGCGATGCCTACGAGCAGTACTTC. Protein sequence: CASSRGTSDAYEQYF.

This clonotype was detected ten times or more. The chain is built from TRBV7-2 and TRBJ2-2; 8 bases align to TRBD1. The germline V gene has CDR1 SGHTA and CDR2 FQGNSA. V dropped 4 bases and J dropped 0; count of bases not matched to a gene: 7. CDR3 length equals 17 residues. The CDR3 here is CASSSGTGASNTGELFF. DNA of the CDR3: TGTGCCAGCAGCTCAGGGACAGGAGCTTCGAACACCGGGGAGCTGTTTTTT.

This clonotype was seen repeatedly, ten times or more. The chain carries TRBV29-1 and TRBJ2-7, with a tentative D call TRBD2 (6 bases). This CDR3 has 11 amino acids. Looked up from germline, CDR1 is SQVTM and CDR2 is ANQGSEA. This CDR3 is CSAGKSYEQYF. CDR3 DNA: TGCAGTGCGGGGAAGTCCTACGAGCAGTACTTC.

The chain joins TRBV5-1 to TRBJ2-3, with D tentatively TRBD2 (6 bases). V was trimmed by 3 bases and J by 0 bases, leaving 11 bases between them. Germline CDR1 is SGHRS and CDR2 is YFSETQ. The CDR3 totals 15 residues. CDR3 in DNA: TGCGCCAGCAGCTGGGACTGGATAAGCACAGATACGCAGTATTTT. Protein sequence: CASSWDWISTDTQYF.

This clonotype has a count of ten or more. The chain carries TRBV5-1 and TRBJ2-5; D remains ambiguous. Deletions cut 0 bases from V and 1 base from J, with 7 bases between. This CDR3 has 14 residues. Germline V CDR1 and CDR2: SGHRS, YFSETQ. The CDR3 loop reads CASSLASSQETQYF. In DNA form, the CDR3 reads TGCGCCAGCAGCTTGGCCTCTAGCCAAGAGACCCAGTACTTC.

The chain links TRBV5-1 to TRBJ2-2, with 7 nucleotides matching TRBD1. CDR1 SGHRS and CDR2 YFSETQ come from the germline V gene. The CDR3 runs 20 residues. V was pared by 4 bases and J by 4 bases, with 22 bases of the junction left unmatched. Written as DNA, the CDR3 is TGCGCCAGCAGCCCAGAATACGGGACAGTCTCGTGGGGTACCACCGGGGAGCTGTTTTTT. Its protein is CASSPEYGTVSWGTTGELFF.

The chain links TRBV7-9 to TRBJ2-3, with TRBD1 matching over 7 bases. V gave up 1 base and J gave up 2 bases; unmatched junction bases: 9. Germline loops: CDR1 SEHNR, CDR2 FQNEAQ (reference sequence). The CDR3 has 17 residues. The chain's CDR3 is CASSLVTGRGHTDTQYF. The DNA of the CDR3 is TGTGCCAGCAGCTTAGTGACAGGGAGAGGACACACAGATACGCAGTATTTT.

This clonotype was detected a few times. V gene TRBV7-9 combines with J gene TRBJ1-2; 9 bases match TRBD1. CDR1 and CDR2 from the germline V gene are SEHNR and FQNEAQ (reference sequence). The CDR3 loop spans 15 amino acids. V gave up 5 bases and J gave up 4 bases; unmatched junction bases: 8. CDR3 in amino acids: CASSPGTGRAYGYTF. In DNA form, the CDR3 reads TGTGCCAGCAGCCCCGGGACAGGGAGGGCCTATGGCTACACCTTC. Supplemented by reference TRBV7-9 and TRBJ1-2, the full variable domain reads DTGVSQNPRHKITKRGQNVTFRCDPISEHNRLYWYRQTLGQGPEFLTYFQNEAQLEKSRLLSDRFSAERPKGSFSTLEIQRTEQGDSAMYLCASSPGTGRAYGYTFGSGTRLTVV.

This clonotype came up many times. This chain connects TRBV20-1 to TRBJ1-6, with 7 bases aligning to TRBD1. The V and J ends lost 3 bases and 5 bases, in that order; junction bases with no gene match: 1. The CDR3 covers 13 residues. From germline, CDR1 is DFQATT and CDR2 SNEGSKA (reference sequence). The CDR3 coding sequence is TGCAGTGCTAGCGGGACAGATAATTCACCCCTCCACTTT. This gives the protein CSASGTDNSPLHF.

The V gene is TRBV10-2, the J gene TRBJ1-5; a weak D match, TRBD1 (6 bases). Trimming stripped 0 bases from V and 0 bases from J, with 24 bases between. The length of the CDR3 is 21 residues. Germline assignment: CDR1 WSHSY and CDR2 SAAADI. This CDR3 is CASSESTGRSELVGSNQPQHF. The CDR3, as DNA: TGCGCCAGCAGTGAGTCGACAGGCAGGTCAGAGTTAGTGGGTAGCAATCAGCCCCAGCATTTT.

This clonotype appeared many times. V gene TRBV6-5 combines with J gene TRBJ2-1, with TRBD1 matching over 7 bases. This CDR3 is built from 15 residues. CDR1 is MNHEY, CDR2 SVGAGI, per germline. Trimming at V came to 6 bases and at J to 0 bases, leaving 5 bases not matched to a gene. The DNA of the CDR3 is TGTGCCAGCAGACTCCGGGACAGCTCCTACAATGAGCAGTTCTTC. Translating it yields CASRLRDSSYNEQFF.

This clonotype was counted a few times. The V call is TRBV6-5, the J call TRBJ2-6, with D perhaps assigned TRBD1 or TRBD2 (5 bases each). The CDR3 sequence is 17 residues long. Germline-derived CDR1 and CDR2 are MNHEY and SVGAGI. With 2 bases removed from V and 0 bases from J, the gap between germline ends came to 11 bases. The CDR3 protein is CASSYRGPSSGANVLTF. The CDR3 DNA is TGTGCCAGCAGTTACAGGGGACCAAGCTCTGGGGCCAACGTCCTGACTTTC.

This clonotype was detected ten times or more. This rearrangement joins TRBV6-5 to TRBJ2-3; 12 bases are a match to TRBD2. CDR1 is MNHEY, CDR2 SVGAGI, per germline. The CDR3 extends over 17 amino acids. V was clipped by 5 bases and J by 0 bases; unmatched bases: 6. CDR3 DNA: TGTGCCAGCAGTACTAGCGGGGGGTACACTAGCACAGATACGCAGTATTTT. Amino acids: CASSTSGGYTSTDTQYF.

This clonotype was counted many times. The chain couples TRBV7-3 to TRBJ1-1; no definite D call. The length of the CDR3 is 15 residues. The germline gives CDR1 SGHTA, CDR2 FQGTGA. The ends were cut back, 0 bases at V and 4 bases at J, with 12 bases in the middle. CDR3 nucleotides: TGTGCCAGCAGCTTAACGGAAGGACGGAGCACTGAAGCTTTCTTT. Protein sequence: CASSLTEGRSTEAFF.

V is TRBV27 and J is TRBJ2-7; D call uncertain. Between the trimmed V and J ends, which lost 5 bases and 0 bases, there was a span of 11 bases. This CDR3 contains 14 residues. Looked up from germline, CDR1 is MNHEY and CDR2 is SMNVEV (reference sequence). In DNA, the CDR3 is TGTGCCAGCAGTCCCCCCCATTCCTCCTACGAGCAGTACTTC. It specifies CASSPPHSSYEQYF.

This clonotype was seen repeatedly, ten times or more. The rearrangement joins TRBV12-3 or TRBV12-4 to TRBJ1-3; D is unclear. V lost 5 bases and J 9 bases, leaving 8 bases between the germline ends. The CDR3 has 11 residues. For the CDR3, the DNA is TGTGCCAGCAGTCCCAAACTCACCATATATTTT. It specifies CASSPKLTIYF.

This clonotype was found many times. The chain is built from TRBV20-1 and TRBJ1-5, with 10 bases identical to TRBD1. V was pared by 2 bases and J by 4 bases, with 2 bases of the junction left unmatched. Germline V CDR1 and CDR2: DFQATT, SNEGSKA (reference sequence). The CDR3 has 14 residues. CDR3 region: CSARSDRGNQPQHF. In nucleotides, the CDR3 is TGCAGTGCTAGATCGGACAGGGGGAATCAGCCCCAGCATTTT.

The rearrangement links TRBV19 to TRBJ2-7; D is ambiguous. Trimming left V 1 base short and J 3 bases short, with 10 bases between. Germline lookup yields CDR1 LNHDA and CDR2 SQIVND (reference sequence). The CDR3 totals 14 residues. Written as DNA, the CDR3 is TGTGCCAGTAGTATAGGGGTCATACACTACGAGCAGTACTTC. Amino acids: CASSIGVIHYEQYF.

This clonotype was seen only a few times. V gene TRBV5-1 combines with J gene TRBJ1-4; maybe TRBD1 (6 bases). The CDR3 is 15 amino acids. Germline V gives CDR1 SGHRS, CDR2 YFSETQ. V lost 7 bases to trimming and J lost 0 bases, with 13 bases between them. CDR3 loop: CASHTGFATNEKLFF. DNA for the CDR3: TGCGCCAGCCATACAGGGTTTGCAACTAATGAAAAACTGTTTTTT.

The rearrangement links TRBV4-1 to TRBJ2-3, with 10 bases aligning to TRBD2. Unmatched junction bases numbered 10, after V lost 4 bases and J lost 0 bases. Germline values: CDR1 MGHRA, CDR2 YSYEKL. The CDR3 totals 18 residues. The CDR3: CASSLPTASGGSTDTQYF. The CDR3 DNA reads as TGCGCCAGCAGCCTTCCTACGGCTAGCGGGGGTAGCACAGATACGCAGTATTTT.

This clonotype has at least ten counts. The rearrangement uses TRBV10-3 and TRBJ2-7, with D possibly being TRBD1 (5 bases). This CDR3 region has 12 residues. Germline CDR1 and CDR2: ENHRY and SYGVKD. The V and J ends lost 6 bases and 2 bases respectively, with 8 bases between them. The CDR3 sequence is CAISRVPYEQYF. The CDR3 DNA reads as TGTGCCATCAGCAGGGTCCCCTACGAGCAGTACTTC.